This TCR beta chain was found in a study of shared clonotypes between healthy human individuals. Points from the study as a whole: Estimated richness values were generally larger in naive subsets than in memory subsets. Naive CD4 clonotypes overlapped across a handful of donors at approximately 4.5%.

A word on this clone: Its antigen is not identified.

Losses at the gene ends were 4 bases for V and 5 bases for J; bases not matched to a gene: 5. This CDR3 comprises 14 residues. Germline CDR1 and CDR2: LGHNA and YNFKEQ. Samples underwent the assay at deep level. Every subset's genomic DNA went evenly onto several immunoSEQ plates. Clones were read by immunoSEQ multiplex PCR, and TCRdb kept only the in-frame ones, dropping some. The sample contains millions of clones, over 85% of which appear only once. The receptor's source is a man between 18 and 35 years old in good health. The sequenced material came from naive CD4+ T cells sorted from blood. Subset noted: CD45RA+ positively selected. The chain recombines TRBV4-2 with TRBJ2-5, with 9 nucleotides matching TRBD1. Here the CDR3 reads CASSLDRGGETQYF. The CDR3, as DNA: TGTGCCAGCAGCCTGGACAGGGGAGGCGAGACCCAGTACTTC.